This record looks at one T cell receptor (beta chain) sequence and its context. This clonotype was recorded many times. No cognate antigen has been identified for it. Per-nucleotide qualities are absent, and no much larger clonotype sits a single base away. This record comes from a study of early T cells in non-severe SARS-CoV-2 infection (dated by TCRdb to the early 2020s). At the level of the whole study: Because TCR sequencing relied on bulk RNA taken from unsorted whole blood, pairing of alpha and beta chains was not possible. Overall study outcomes, separate from this receptor: VDJdb matching was skewed toward anti-spike CD8 responses and likely underestimated virus-specific expansions by missing private and CD4 specificities.

Libraries came from 5' RACE. Reads for this sample came from a NextSeq 500. The TCR library protocol attached unique molecular identifiers to individual cDNA molecules to correct for sequencing error and PCR bias. Both TCR alpha and beta chains were sequenced, and tight co-correlation was observed between alpha and beta sequence abundances in each sample. The authors' analysis ran thus. V gene, J gene and CDR3 annotation of TCR sequences was performed with Decombinator V4. TCRs were defined as expanded if a significant change between any two time points was detected under a Poisson model with p below 0.0001. TCR abundances were normalised to the total number of TCRs sequenced per sample and expressed as counts per million. MAIT TCRs were defined by TRAV1-2 paired with TRAJ12, TRAJ20 or TRAJ33, and iNKT TCRs by TRAV10 paired with TRAJ18. A search of VDJdb, accessed on 1 November 2021, was run for TCRs annotated to CMV, EBV and SARS-CoV-2, with TCRs annotated for multiple antigens excluded. TCRdb's own reprocessing of the public reads used fastp at Q25 and MiXCR and kept productive beta chains. Identical CDR3 protein sequences are pooled into one entry, listed with their most common genes and DNA. None of the V and J calls come from the authors' own analysis; TCRdb made them. This sample is represented by 65,000 to 85,000 distinct CDR3 sequences; approximately 10% of them were singletons. Together, the top ten hold 3% to 4% of the sample.

Set within a cohort of healthcare workers in London, UK, this nested case-control study involved weekly PCR testing of nasopharyngeal swabs along with blood sampling. Healthcare workers were enrolled in the week of the UK lockdown, from 23 to 31 March 2020, and were followed every week for up to roughly 15 weeks. Via the germline V gene, CDR1 is MGHRA and CDR2 YSYEKL. Relative to germline, V is 4 bases shorter and J is 3 bases shorter, with 15 bases between their ends. The CDR3 holds 16 amino acids from the cysteine to the phenylalanine. Only the CDR3 region is kept as DNA, spanning 48 bases read in frame from base 1.

This chain is built from TRBV4-1 and TRBJ2-2; the D gene is tentatively TRBD1 or TRBD2, each matching 6 bases. The sequencing sample was made of whole blood. This sequence originates from an adult who was a healthcare worker with PCR-confirmed SARS-CoV-2 infection or an uninfected control (not recorded which). The CDR3 region reads CASSLSRGADTGELFF. The bases read TGCGCCAGCAGCCTAAGTAGGGGGGCGGACACCGGGGAGCTGTTTTTT.